This T cell receptor beta chain comes out of a study of blood T cell dynamics during melanoma immunotherapy. At the level of the study: Standard first-line treatment here was pembrolizumab or nivolumab plus ipilimumab in metastatic melanoma.

All DNA from each sorted CD8+ subset was loaded. Sequenced by immunoSEQ multiplex PCR; TCRdb stores in-frame clones only, minus some. The sample records around 16,000 clones, about 94% being singletons. This CDR3 is 17 amino acids long. Germline CDR1 and CDR2: SGHAT and FQNNGV. Time point here: week 3, after first cycle of checkpoint inhibitor. This chain connects TRBV11-2 to TRBJ2-5; 7 nucleotides agree with TRBD2. Judging by the DNA end, TRBJ2-7 fits better; the J call may be wrong. This TCR was sampled from a human donor with melanoma. The input for sequencing was effector memory CD8+ T cells from blood, taken from a patient treated with checkpoint blockade. CDR3 in amino acids: CASSFPRFGAGAHEQYF. DNA of the CDR3: TGTGCCAGCAGCTTCCCCAGATTTGGGGCGGGAGCCCACGAGCAGTACTTC.